This is a list of T cell receptor beta chains from one sample in a study of blood T cell repertoires in COVID-19. Sequencing was performed with immunoSEQ multiplex PCR; in TCRdb, only in-frame clones are kept and a portion is missing. This table has about 220,000 clones, about four fifths appearing once. The specimen was PBMCs or T cells enriched from blood (not recorded which). The source of these receptors is a woman aged 50 to 60 who had been exposed to COVID-19. Each CDR3 is given with its conserved first and last residue. The D gene is left open where the match is weak. Expanded clones are given a class, and other clones once, few, many or no size at all.

TRBJ1-2 TRBV6-5 NA TRBD1 CASSSRQGGNYGYTF TGTGCCAGCAGTTCCCGACAGGGAGGTAACTATGGCTACACCTTC
TRBJ1-6 TRBV2 NA NA CASIRRGSNSPLHF TGTGCCAGCATTCGAAGAGGGTCGAATTCACCCCTCCACTTT
TRBJ1-2 TRBV30 NA TRBD1 CAQTGDGYGYTF TGTGCCCAGACAGGGGATGGGTATGGCTACACCTTC
TRBJ2-5 TRBV6-5 NA TRBD1 CASSRNQGAPETQYF TGTGCCAGCAGTCGAAATCAGGGGGCGCCGGAGACCCAGTACTTC
TRBJ2-5 TRBV28 NA NA CASSLSVRRQETQYF TGTGCCAGCAGCCTCTCTGTGCGGCGCCAAGAGACCCAGTACTTC
TRBJ2-2 TRBV18 NA TRBD1 CASSRDSLTGELFF TGTGCCAGCTCACGGGACAGCCTCACCGGGGAGCTGTTTTTT
TRBJ1-2 TRBV30 NA NA CAWSVGGWYGYTF TGTGCCTGGAGTGTAGGAGGTTGGTATGGCTACACCTTC
TRBJ2-6 TRBV6-4 once TRBD2 CASSGIAGGANVLTF TGTGCCAGCAGCGGAATAGCGGGCGGGGCCAACGTCCTGACTTTC
TRBJ2-1 TRBV5-4 NA TRBD1 CASSFRGGQGNEQFF TGTGCCAGCAGCTTCCGGGGAGGACAGGGGAATGAGCAGTTCTTC
TRBJ2-2 TRBV7-2 NA TRBD2 CASSLRILAFANTGELFF TGTGCCAGCAGCTTACGAATACTAGCGTTCGCGAACACCGGGGAGCTGTTTTTT
TRBJ1-5 TRBV4-3 NA TRBD1 CASSQEPGQGVSNQPQHF TGCGCCAGCAGCCAAGAGCCGGGACAGGGTGTTAGCAATCAGCCCCAGCATTTT
TRBJ2-2 TRBV6-5 NA TRBD2 CASEPGLETGELFF TGTGCCAGCGAACCGGGACTAGAAACCGGGGAGCTGTTTTTT
TRBJ1-4 TRBV6-5 NA TRBD1 CASSTGQGYEKLFF TGTGCCAGCAGTACGGGACAGGGGTATGAAAAACTGTTTTTT
TRBJ2-3 TRBV3-1/TRBV3-2 once TRBD1 CASSPRQGAFTDTQYF TGTGCCAGCAGCCCCCGTCAGGGGGCCTTCACAGATACGCAGTATTTT
TRBJ1-2 TRBV7-9 NA TRBD1 CASSLETGLNYGYTF TGTGCCAGCAGCTTAGAGACAGGGCTTAACTATGGCTACACCTTC
TRBJ2-7 TRBV7-2 NA NA CASSSGLQGTYEQYF TGTGCCAGCAGCTCGGGGCTACAGGGCACCTACGAGCAGTACTTC
TRBJ1-1 TRBV7-9 few TRBD1 CASSLRQGPNTEAFF TGTGCCAGCAGCTTACGACAGGGCCCAAACACTGAAGCTTTCTTT
TRBJ1-6 TRBV5-1 NA TRBD1 CASSFGQGSYNSPLHF TGCGCCAGCAGCTTCGGACAGGGTTCCTATAATTCACCCCTCCACTTT
TRBJ1-6 TRBV27 NA NA CASQKVVDNSPLHF TGTGCCAGCCAAAAAGTAGTCGATAATTCACCCCTCCACTTT
TRBJ2-7 TRBV3-1/TRBV3-2 NA TRBD2 CASSSYGGGYEQYF TGTGCCAGCAGCTCTTACGGGGGGGGCTACGAGCAGTACTTC
TRBJ1-2 TRBV7-8 NA TRBD1 CASSLRPTDRVNGYTF TGTGCCAGCAGCTTAAGGCCCACGGACAGGGTAAATGGCTACACCTTC
TRBJ1-3 TRBV13 NA NA CASRRQGGGNTIYF TGTGCCAGCAGGCGGCAGGGAGGCGGAAACACCATATATTTT
TRBJ2-1 TRBV6-6 NA TRBD2 CASSYLEGGRNEQFF TGTGCCAGCAGTTACTTAGAGGGAGGGCGCAATGAGCAGTTCTTC
TRBJ2-2 TRBV19 few NA CASSIGQVDGELFF TGTGCCAGTAGTATAGGACAGGTGGACGGGGAGCTGTTTTTT
TRBJ1-6 TRBV27 once NA CASSLFLEPYNSPLHF TGTGCCAGCAGTTTATTCCTCGAGCCCTATAATTCACCCCTCCACTTT
TRBJ1-1 TRBV9 NA NA CASSVAGNGAEAFF TGTGCCAGCAGCGTAGCCGGGAACGGAGCTGAAGCTTTCTTT
TRBJ1-6 TRBV6-4 NA NA CASTPIVENSPLHF TGTGCCAGCACCCCTATCGTCGAGAATTCACCCCTCCACTTT
TRBJ1-1 TRBV9 few NA CASSTSGIGRGGPEAFF TGTGCCAGCAGCACCTCCGGGATCGGTAGGGGGGGCCCTGAAGCTTTCTTT
TRBJ1-1 TRBV28 NA TRBD1 CASGGQWDIAAFF TGTGCCAGCGGGGGACAGTGGGATATAGCGGCTTTCTTT
TRBJ1-2 TRBV7-2 NA TRBD1 CASSSITGTGLTNYGYTF TGTGCCAGCAGCTCGATAACCGGGACAGGGTTAACTAACTATGGCTACACCTTC
TRBJ2-1 TRBV7-2 NA NA CASSLGAPYNEQFF TGTGCCAGCAGCTTGGGGGCACCCTACAATGAGCAGTTCTTC
TRBJ1-1 TRBV29-1 NA NA CSVETWGSTEAFF TGCAGCGTTGAAACCTGGGGCTCCACTGAAGCTTTCTTT
TRBJ1-2 TRBV2 NA TRBD1 CASRTGGYGYTF TGTGCCAGCCGGACAGGGGGCTATGGCTACACCTTC
TRBJ2-1 TRBV6-5 once TRBD2 CASKAGGRANEQFF TGTGCCAGCAAGGCGGGGGGACGAGCAAATGAGCAGTTCTTC
TRBJ2-3 TRBV30 once NA CAWSTQQKDTQYF TGTGCCTGGTCGACACAGCAGAAAGATACGCAGTATTTT
TRBJ2-1 TRBV6-2/TRBV6-3 NA TRBD2 CASSRAGGQFNEQFF TGTGCCAGCAGCCGCGCGGGGGGGCAATTCAATGAGCAGTTCTTC